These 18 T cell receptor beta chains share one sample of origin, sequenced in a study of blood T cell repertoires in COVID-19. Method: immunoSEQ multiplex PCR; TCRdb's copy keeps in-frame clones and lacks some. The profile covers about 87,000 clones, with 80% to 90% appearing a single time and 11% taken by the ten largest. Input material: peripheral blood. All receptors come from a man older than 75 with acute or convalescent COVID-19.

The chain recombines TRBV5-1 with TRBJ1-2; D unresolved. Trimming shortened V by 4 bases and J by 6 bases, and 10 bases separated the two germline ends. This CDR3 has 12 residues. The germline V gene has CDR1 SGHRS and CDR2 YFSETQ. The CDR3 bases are TGCGCCAGCAGCCCCCTAACAGATGGCTACACCTTC. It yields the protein CASSPLTDGYTF.

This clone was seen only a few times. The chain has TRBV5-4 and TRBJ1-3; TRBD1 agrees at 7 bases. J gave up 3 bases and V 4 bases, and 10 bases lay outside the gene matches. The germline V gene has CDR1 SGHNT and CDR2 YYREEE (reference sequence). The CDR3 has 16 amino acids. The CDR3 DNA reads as TGTGCCAGCAGCCCCCGACAGGGTGCGGGTGGAAACACCATATATTTT. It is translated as CASSPRQGAGGNTIYF.

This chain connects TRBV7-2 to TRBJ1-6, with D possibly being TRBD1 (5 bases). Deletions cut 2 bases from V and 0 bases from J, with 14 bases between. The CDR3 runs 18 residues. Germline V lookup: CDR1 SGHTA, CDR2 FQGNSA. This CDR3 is CASSLNTAGYSYNSPLHF. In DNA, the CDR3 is TGTGCCAGCAGCTTAAATACAGCAGGGTACTCCTATAATTCACCCCTCCACTTT. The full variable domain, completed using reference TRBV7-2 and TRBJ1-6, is GAGVSQSPSNKVTEKGKDVELRCDPISGHTALYWYRQSLGQGLEFLIYFQGNSAPDKSGLPSDRFSAERTGGSVSTLTIQRTQQEDSAVYLCASSLNTAGYSYNSPLHFGNGTRLTVT.

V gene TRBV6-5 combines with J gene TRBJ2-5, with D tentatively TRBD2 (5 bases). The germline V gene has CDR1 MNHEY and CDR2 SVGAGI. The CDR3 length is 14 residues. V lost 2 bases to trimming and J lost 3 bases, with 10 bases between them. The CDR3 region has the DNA TGTGCCAGCAGTTACATATTGGGAGAAGAGACCCAGTACTTC. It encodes CASSYILGEETQYF.

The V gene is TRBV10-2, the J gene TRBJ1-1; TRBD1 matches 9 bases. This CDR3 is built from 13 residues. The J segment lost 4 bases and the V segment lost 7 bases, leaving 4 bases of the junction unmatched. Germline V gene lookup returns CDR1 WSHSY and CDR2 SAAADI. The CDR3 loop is CASTPTGGTEAFF. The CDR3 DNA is TGCGCCAGCACCCCGACAGGGGGCACTGAAGCTTTCTTT.

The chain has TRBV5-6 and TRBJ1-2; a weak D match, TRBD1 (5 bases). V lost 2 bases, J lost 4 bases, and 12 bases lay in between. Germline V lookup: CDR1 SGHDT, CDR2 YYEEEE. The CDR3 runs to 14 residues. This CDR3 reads CASSLNRLSYGYTF. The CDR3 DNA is TGTGCCAGCAGCTTAAACAGGCTATCCTATGGCTACACCTTC. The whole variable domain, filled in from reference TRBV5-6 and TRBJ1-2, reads DAGVTQSPTHLIKTRGQQVTLRCSPKSGHDTVSWYQQALGQGPQFIFQYYEEEERQRGNFPDRFSGHQFPNYSSELNVNALLLGDSALYLCASSLNRLSYGYTFGSGTRLTVV.

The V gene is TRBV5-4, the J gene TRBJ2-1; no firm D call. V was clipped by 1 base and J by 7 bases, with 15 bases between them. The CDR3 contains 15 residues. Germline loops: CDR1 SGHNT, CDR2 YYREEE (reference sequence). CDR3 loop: CASSLPLASGNEQFF. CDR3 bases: TGTGCCAGCAGCTTGCCCCTGGCTAGTGGTAATGAGCAGTTCTTC.

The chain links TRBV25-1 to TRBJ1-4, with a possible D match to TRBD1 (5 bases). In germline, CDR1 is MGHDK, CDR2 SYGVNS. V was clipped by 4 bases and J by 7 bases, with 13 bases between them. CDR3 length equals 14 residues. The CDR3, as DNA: TGTGCCAGCAGTGCGACGGCCGGGGGTGAAAAACTGTTTTTT. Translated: CASSATAGGEKLFF.

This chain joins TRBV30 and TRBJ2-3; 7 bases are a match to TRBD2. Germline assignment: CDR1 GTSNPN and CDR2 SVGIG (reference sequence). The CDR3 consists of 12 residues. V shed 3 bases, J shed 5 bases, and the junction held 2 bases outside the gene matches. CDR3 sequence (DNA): TGTGCCTGGAGGTGGGGGGGAGATACGCAGTATTTT. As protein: CAWRWGGDTQYF.

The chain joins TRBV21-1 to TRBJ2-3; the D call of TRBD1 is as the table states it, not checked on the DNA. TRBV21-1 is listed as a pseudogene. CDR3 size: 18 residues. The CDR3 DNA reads TGTGCCAGCAGCAAAGCGCAGGCAGGGACAGGGCGCACAGATACGCAGTATTTT. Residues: CASSKAQAGTGRTDTQYF.

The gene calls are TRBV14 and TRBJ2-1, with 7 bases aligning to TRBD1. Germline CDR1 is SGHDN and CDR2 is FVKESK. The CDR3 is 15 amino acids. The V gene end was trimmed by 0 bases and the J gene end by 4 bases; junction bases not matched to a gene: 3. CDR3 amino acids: CASSQDRGPYNEQFF. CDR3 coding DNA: TGTGCCAGCAGCCAAGATAGGGGGCCTTACAATGAGCAGTTCTTC. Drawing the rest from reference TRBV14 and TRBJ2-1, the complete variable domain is EAGVTQFPSHSVIEKGQTVTLRCDPISGHDNLYWYRRVMGKEIKFLLHFVKESKQDESGMPNNRFLAERTGGTYSTLKVQPAELEDSGVYFCASSQDRGPYNEQFFGPGTRLTVL.

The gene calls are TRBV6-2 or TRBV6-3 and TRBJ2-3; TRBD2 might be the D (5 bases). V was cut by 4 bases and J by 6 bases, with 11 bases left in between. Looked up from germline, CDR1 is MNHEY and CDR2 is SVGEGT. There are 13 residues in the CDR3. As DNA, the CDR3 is TGTGCCAGCAGTTGGCGGGTCGGCGATACGCAGTATTTT. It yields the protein CASSWRVGDTQYF.

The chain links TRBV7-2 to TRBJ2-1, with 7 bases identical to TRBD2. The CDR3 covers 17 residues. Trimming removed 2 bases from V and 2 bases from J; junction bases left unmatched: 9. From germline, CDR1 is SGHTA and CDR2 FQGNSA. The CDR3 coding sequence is TGTGCCAGCAGCTTATTATACGGGGCGGGAGCCTACAATGAGCAGTTCTTC. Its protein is CASSLLYGAGAYNEQFF.

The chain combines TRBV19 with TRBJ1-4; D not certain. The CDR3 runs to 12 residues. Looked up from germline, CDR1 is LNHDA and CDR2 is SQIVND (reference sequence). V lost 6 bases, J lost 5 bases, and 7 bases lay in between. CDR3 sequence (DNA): TGTGCCAGTAGGCTGCGGAATGAAAAACTGTTTTTT. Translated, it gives CASRLRNEKLFF.

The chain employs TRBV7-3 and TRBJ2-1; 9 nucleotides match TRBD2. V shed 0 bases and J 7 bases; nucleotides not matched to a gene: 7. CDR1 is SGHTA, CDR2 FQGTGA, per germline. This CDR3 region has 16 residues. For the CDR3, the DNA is TGTGCCAGCAGCTTAACGGCGGGAGGGCCGTGGAATGAGCAGTTCTTC. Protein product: CASSLTAGGPWNEQFF. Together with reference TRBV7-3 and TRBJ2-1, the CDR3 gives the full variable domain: GAGVSQTPSNKVTEKGKYVELRCDPISGHTALYWYRQSLGQGPEFLIYFQGTGAADDSGLPNDRFFAVRPEGSVSTLKIQRTERGDSAVYLCASSLTAGGPWNEQFFGPGTRLTVL.

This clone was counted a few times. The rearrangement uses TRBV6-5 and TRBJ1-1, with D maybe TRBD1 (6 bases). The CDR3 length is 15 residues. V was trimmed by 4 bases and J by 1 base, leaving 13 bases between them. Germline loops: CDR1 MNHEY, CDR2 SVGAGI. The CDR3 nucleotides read TGTGCCAGCAGTTCACTAATGACAGGGAACACTGAAGCTTTCTTT. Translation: CASSSLMTGNTEAFF.

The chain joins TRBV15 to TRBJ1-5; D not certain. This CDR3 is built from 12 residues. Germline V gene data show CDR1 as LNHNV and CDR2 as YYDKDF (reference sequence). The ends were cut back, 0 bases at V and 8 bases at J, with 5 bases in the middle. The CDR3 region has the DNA TGTGCCACCAGCAGAGATCTTGAGCCCCAGCATTTT. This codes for CATSRDLEPQHF.

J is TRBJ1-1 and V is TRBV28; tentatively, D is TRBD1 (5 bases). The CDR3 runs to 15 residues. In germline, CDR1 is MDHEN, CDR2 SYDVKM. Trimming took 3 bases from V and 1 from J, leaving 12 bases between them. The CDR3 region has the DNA TGTGCCAGCAGTTTCGTGGGGCGGACGAACACTGAAGCTTTCTTT. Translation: CASSFVGRTNTEAFF.